These 32 T cell receptor beta chains originate from one sample sequenced in a study of T cell changes during pregnancy in multiple sclerosis. Assay used: immunoSEQ multiplex PCR; TCRdb lists only in-frame clones, some missing. This table has about 17,000 clones, approximately 81% appearing once. Sample: CD8+ T cells from peripheral blood mononuclear cells, taken in the third trimester of pregnancy. These receptors originate from a female donor in good health, enrolled as a control in a pregnancy study.

The V gene is TRBV5-6, the J gene TRBJ2-7, with D perhaps matching TRBD1 (6 bases). The V end was cut by 4 bases, the J end by 7 bases, with 18 bases between. This CDR3 spans 14 amino acids. The germline V gene has CDR1 SGHDT and CDR2 YYEEEE. CDR3 DNA sequence: TGTGCCAGCAGCCCGGAAACAGGGATGCCGGAGCAGTACTTC. It translates to CASSPETGMPEQYF.

The CDR3 nucleotides are TGTGCCAGCAGCCGAGACCCCTCGGGGTATGGCTACACCTTC. The encoded protein is CASSRDPSGYGYTF. The gene calls are TRBV7-9 and TRBJ1-2; D remains ambiguous. CDR1 is SEHNR and CDR2 is FQNEAQ in the germline V gene (reference sequence). CDR3 length equals 14 residues. The V and J ends lost 5 bases and 5 bases respectively, with 15 bases between them.

V usage is TRBV7-8 and J usage is TRBJ1-5, with TRBD1 identical over 8 bases. Looked up from germline, CDR1 is SGHVS and CDR2 is FQNEAQ. Trimming took 5 bases from V and 6 from J; bases not matched to a gene: 6. The CDR3 loop spans 14 amino acids. CDR3 bases: TGTGCCAGCAGCGCCCGACAGGGGACTCAGCCCCAGCATTTT. Protein product: CASSARQGTQPQHF. The full variable domain, rest sourced from reference TRBV7-8 and TRBJ1-5, is GAGVSQSPRYKVAKRGQDVALRCDPISGHVSLFWYQQALGQGPEFLTYFQNEAQLDKSGLPSDRFFAERPEGSVSTLKIQRTQQEDSAVYLCASSARQGTQPQHFGDGTRLSIL.

This sequence joins TRBV29-1 and TRBJ1-1; no definite D call. Looked up from germline, CDR1 is SQVTM and CDR2 is ANQGSEA. V dropped 7 bases and J dropped 4 bases, with 16 bases sitting between them. This CDR3 region has 13 residues. For the CDR3, the DNA is TGCAGCGCCAAGGTCGACACTGGCACTGAAGCTTTCTTT. Its protein is CSAKVDTGTEAFF.

CDR3 in DNA: TGTGCCAGCGGGAGAGCTAGCGGGGACAATGAGCAGTTCTTC. This codes for CASGRASGDNEQFF. The chain has TRBV2 and TRBJ2-1; TRBD2 agrees at 9 bases. V was pared by 8 bases and J by 5 bases, with 7 bases of the junction left unmatched. The CDR3 spans 14 residues. The germline CDR1 and CDR2 sequences are SNHLY and FYNNEI.

The chain has TRBV29-1 and TRBJ2-1; TRBD2 matches at 7 bases. CDR1 and CDR2 (germline): SQVTM, ANQGSEA. The ends lost 1 base at V and 4 bases at J; junction bases unmatched: 10. The CDR3 length is 16 residues. CDR3 nucleotides: TGCAGCGTTGAAGGGACTGCGGGACTACTATACAATGAGCAGTTCTTC. It yields the protein CSVEGTAGLLYNEQFF.

By share of the sample, this clone is medium-sized (0.01 to 0.1%). The sample carries other DNA sequences with the same CDR3. The rearrangement links TRBV20-1 to TRBJ2-7; a weak D match, TRBD2 (5 bases). The V end lost 3 bases, the J end lost 4 bases, and 7 bases lay between the germline ends. This CDR3 region has 11 residues. Looked up from germline, CDR1 is DFQATT and CDR2 is SNEGSKA (reference sequence). CDR3 sequence (DNA): TGCAGTGCTAGGGAGGTTTACGAGCAGTACTTC. As protein: CSAREVYEQYF.

The rearrangement links TRBV11-2 to TRBJ2-3; D not resolved. The CDR3 contains 14 residues. Looked up from germline, CDR1 is SGHAT and CDR2 is FQNNGV. Trimming took off 3 bases at V and 5 bases at J, with 12 bases between the two ends. As DNA, the CDR3 is TGTGCCAGCAGCTTGTCCGGTCCCGTAGATACGCAGTATTTT. Its protein product is CASSLSGPVDTQYF. The full variable domain, its missing parts supplied by reference TRBV11-2 and TRBJ2-3, is EAGVAQSPRYKIIEKRQSVAFWCNPISGHATLYWYQQILGQGPKLLIQFQNNGVVDDSQLPKDRFSAERLKGVDSTLKIQPAKLEDSAVYLCASSLSGPVDTQYFGPGTRLTVL.

The genes are TRBV4-3 and TRBJ1-1; 7 positions match TRBD1. J lost 7 bases, V lost 0 bases, and 5 bases had no gene match. This CDR3 has 14 amino acids. Germline V gene lookup returns CDR1 LGHNA and CDR2 YSLEER. The CDR3 DNA reads as TGCGCCAGCAGCCAAGATTGGGGACAGCTTGAAGCTTTCTTT. It yields the protein CASSQDWGQLEAFF.

The J gene is TRBJ1-1, the V gene TRBV27; no clear D gene. Per germline, CDR1 MNHEY and CDR2 SMNVEV (reference sequence). The V end lost 5 bases, the J end lost 1 base, and 8 bases lay between the germline ends. The CDR3 spans 13 residues. Here the CDR3 reads CASSRQENTEAFF. The CDR3 DNA reads TGTGCCAGCAGTCGGCAGGAGAACACTGAAGCTTTCTTT.

This clone was detected a few times. The chain joins TRBV7-9 to TRBJ2-1; TRBD2 agrees at 12 bases. J gave up 2 bases and V 6 bases, and 5 bases lay outside the gene matches. The CDR3 spans 16 residues. CDR1 and CDR2 (germline): SEHNR, FQNEAQ (reference sequence). DNA for the CDR3: TGTGCCAGCAGAGCGACTAGCGGGAGACCCTACAATGAGCAGTTCTTC. Translating gives CASRATSGRPYNEQFF.

This sequence joins TRBV30 and TRBJ2-7; 11 nucleotides agree with TRBD2. With V trimmed by 8 bases and J by 4 bases, 4 bases remained unmatched. CDR1 GTSNPN and CDR2 SVGIG come from the germline V gene (reference sequence). The CDR3 is 12 residues long. CDR3 sequence (DNA): TGTGCCGGTAGCGGGGGGGGGTACGAGCAGTACTTC. Translating it yields CAGSGGGYEQYF.

The V gene is TRBV2, the J gene TRBJ1-3; D remains unclear. V lost 0 bases to trimming and J lost 0 bases, with 12 bases between them. CDR1 and CDR2 from the germline V gene are SNHLY and FYNNEI. CDR3 length: 17 amino acids. The CDR3 sequence: CASSEAVPTLSGNTIYF. The CDR3 bases are TGTGCCAGCAGTGAAGCTGTCCCGACACTCTCTGGAAACACCATATATTTT.

The rearrangement links TRBV5-1 to TRBJ2-1, with a tentative D call TRBD1 (5 bases). CDR3 size: 14 residues. Germline loops: CDR1 SGHRS, CDR2 YFSETQ. V was pared by 5 bases and J by 6 bases, with 15 bases between. The CDR3 region is CASRLSGFVNEQFF. The DNA for the CDR3 is TGCGCCAGCAGGCTTTCAGGGTTTGTCAATGAGCAGTTCTTC.

This clone was seen a handful of times. The V gene is TRBV6-4, the J gene TRBJ1-2, with a tentative D call TRBD1 (6 bases). Germline-derived CDR1 and CDR2 are MRHNA and SNTAGT. The CDR3 extends over 15 amino acids. The V end lost 2 bases, the J end lost 7 bases, and 17 bases lay between the germline ends. In DNA, the CDR3 is TGTGCCAGCAGTGACGGGACAACTATCGGTGGTGGCTACACCTTC. Encoded protein: CASSDGTTIGGGYTF.

The V and J genes are TRBV11-2 and TRBJ1-2; D may be TRBD1 (6 bases). Between the trimmed V and J ends, which lost 5 bases and 4 bases, there was a span of 17 bases. In germline, CDR1 is SGHAT, CDR2 FQNNGV. The CDR3 has 15 residues. CDR3 amino acids: CASSNTGPASYGYTF. The CDR3 DNA reads as TGTGCCAGCAGCAATACAGGGCCGGCGAGCTATGGCTACACCTTC.

There are a few counts of this clone. The J gene is TRBJ2-7, the V gene TRBV6-5; D might be TRBD1 (5 bases). V was pared by 9 bases and J by 6 bases, with 12 bases between. Germline loops: CDR1 MNHEY, CDR2 SVGAGI. The CDR3 runs to 11 residues. The CDR3 DNA is TGTGCCAGTTGGACATCAGGCGAGCAGTACTTC. Encoded protein: CASWTSGEQYF.

This rearrangement joins TRBV5-6 to TRBJ2-1; TRBD1 matches at 8 bases. Germline lookup yields CDR1 SGHDT and CDR2 YYEEEE. V gave up 4 bases and J gave up 5 bases; unmatched junction bases: 2. The CDR3 runs to 13 residues. CDR3 coding DNA: TGTGCCAGCAGCACGGACAGGGACAATGAGCAGTTCTTC. Translating gives CASSTDRDNEQFF.

The genes are TRBV6-6 and TRBJ2-1; 8 nucleotides line up with TRBD2. The V and J ends lost 11 bases and 6 bases, in that order; junction bases with no gene match: 6. CDR1 is MNHNY, CDR2 SVGAGI, per germline (reference sequence). The CDR3 consists of 12 residues. The CDR3 sequence: CASGLAGNEQFF. CDR3 DNA sequence: TGTGCCTCGGGGCTAGCGGGCAATGAGCAGTTCTTC.

The genes are TRBV10-3 and TRBJ2-7, with 12 positions matching TRBD2. This CDR3 has 16 residues. V was pared by 0 bases and J by 0 bases, with 0 bases of the junction left unmatched. Germline values: CDR1 ENHRY, CDR2 SYGVKD. The CDR3 coding sequence is TGTGCCATCAGTGAGTCGACTAGCGGGAGCTCCTACGAGCAGTACTTC. Its translation is CAISESTSGSSYEQYF.

V is TRBV9 and J is TRBJ2-1, with TRBD2 identical over 12 bases. The germline gives CDR1 SGDLS, CDR2 YYNGEE. With V trimmed by 4 bases and J by 10 bases, 9 bases remained unmatched. The CDR3 contains 15 residues. CDR3 sequence: CASSLRLAGVEEQFF. In DNA form, the CDR3 reads TGTGCCAGCAGCTTAAGACTAGCGGGAGTGGAGGAGCAGTTCTTC.

The V gene is TRBV11-2, the J gene TRBJ2-2; 7 bases map to TRBD1. CDR3 length equals 20 residues. Germline V lookup: CDR1 SGHAT, CDR2 FQNNGV. V shed 4 bases, J shed 3 bases, and the junction held 20 bases outside the gene matches. In nucleotides, the CDR3 is TGTGCCAGCAGCTCAGATCCAGGGACAGAAGGGATACAGGACACCGGGGAGCTGTTTTTT. This encodes CASSSDPGTEGIQDTGELFF.

The chain carries TRBV27 and TRBJ2-7; 9 nucleotides match TRBD2. The V segment lost 2 bases and the J segment 7 bases; nucleotides outside the gene matches: 0. This CDR3 contains 12 residues. The V gene's germline CDR1 is MNHEY and CDR2 SMNVEV (reference sequence). The CDR3 here is CASSLLAGEQYF. For the CDR3, the DNA is TGTGCCAGCAGTTTACTAGCGGGAGAGCAGTACTTC.

V and J are TRBV4-2 and TRBJ2-3; 7 bases are a match to TRBD2. The CDR3 runs 15 residues. The V gene's germline CDR1 is LGHNA and CDR2 YNFKEQ. With V trimmed by 6 bases and J by 0 bases, 6 bases remained unmatched. CDR3 residues: CASRGLLYSTDTQYF. The CDR3 nucleotides read TGTGCCAGCAGGGGACTACTCTATAGCACAGATACGCAGTATTTT.

This clone has a handful of counts. The rearrangement links TRBV6-4 to TRBJ1-1, with TRBD1 matching over 8 bases. With V trimmed by 5 bases and J by 1 base, 3 bases remained unmatched. This CDR3 comprises 14 residues. Germline values: CDR1 MRHNA, CDR2 SNTAGT. CDR3 sequence (DNA): TGTGCCAGCAGTTCTACAGGGGGGAACACTGAAGCTTTCTTT. This gives the protein CASSSTGGNTEAFF.

This chain links TRBV9 with TRBJ1-3; D unresolved. The CDR3 length is 15 residues. Looked up from germline, CDR1 is SGDLS and CDR2 is YYNGEE. V lost 3 bases and J lost 0, with 10 bases in between. The CDR3 bases are TGTGCCAGCAGCGCAGGAGGGTTCTCTGGAAACACCATATATTTT. Translating it yields CASSAGGFSGNTIYF.

The chain carries TRBV9 and TRBJ2-7; D is perhaps TRBD1 (6 bases). Per the germline V gene, CDR1 is SGDLS and CDR2 is YYNGEE. The V and J ends lost 3 bases and 6 bases respectively, with 22 bases between them. This CDR3 contains 16 residues. CDR3 protein: CASSEGTGTRAGEQYF. In DNA form, the CDR3 reads TGTGCCAGCAGCGAGGGGACGGGGACACGGGCCGGCGAGCAGTACTTC.

The count of this clone is one. The rearrangement joins TRBV29-1 to TRBJ1-3; D uncertain. CDR1 is SQVTM and CDR2 is ANQGSEA in the germline V gene. Trimming pared 7 bases from V and 2 bases from J, leaving 15 bases between. CDR3 length: 14 residues. Here the CDR3 DNA reads TGCAGCGCCCGCCTTATTGACACTGGAAACACCATATATTTT. This gives the protein CSARLIDTGNTIYF.

The chain combines TRBV5-5 with TRBJ2-1; D gene uncertain. Germline values: CDR1 SGHKS, CDR2 YYEKEE (reference sequence). The V gene lost 1 base and the J gene lost 7 bases, with 24 bases spanning the gap. The CDR3 contains 18 residues. CDR3 region: CASSLYGVRLLSWNEQFF. CDR3 in DNA: TGTGCCAGCAGCTTGTATGGTGTCAGGCTACTCTCGTGGAATGAGCAGTTCTTC.

J is TRBJ2-7 and V is TRBV30, with 8 bases aligning to TRBD2. Germline lookup yields CDR1 GTSNPN and CDR2 SVGIG (reference sequence). V was pared by 0 bases and J by 6 bases, with 4 bases of the junction left unmatched. The CDR3 consists of 13 residues. Here the CDR3 reads CAWSVRGGREQYF. CDR3 nucleotide sequence: TGTGCCTGGAGTGTACGGGGGGGCCGCGAGCAGTACTTC.

This clone was seen once. V is TRBV7-2 and J is TRBJ2-1; 9 bases are a match to TRBD1. CDR1 is SGHTA and CDR2 is FQGNSA in the germline V gene. The CDR3 spans 16 residues. V lost 0 bases to trimming and J lost 5 bases; unmatched junction nucleotides: 5. Here the CDR3 reads CASSLARDRVNNEQFF. In DNA, the CDR3 is TGTGCCAGCAGCTTAGCGCGGGACAGGGTGAACAATGAGCAGTTCTTC.

The V and J genes are TRBV6-5 and TRBJ2-7; 9 positions match TRBD2. Trimming cost V 4 bases and J 0 bases; bases outside gene matches: 4. CDR3 length: 15 amino acids. CDR1 is MNHEY and CDR2 is SVGAGI in the germline V gene. In DNA form, the CDR3 reads TGTGCCAGCAGTTCTCCGACTAGCGGCTCCTACGAGCAGTACTTC. Its translation: CASSSPTSGSYEQYF.